What follows are 18 T cell receptor beta chains derived from one specimen sequenced in a study of response to subunit inactivated influenza vaccine. TCRdb re-analysed the RT-PCR reads in MiXCR, keeping a single row per CDR3 protein. The top ten hold around 7.6% of the sample, which has some 600,000 distinct CDR3 sequences, around 15% seen once. The sample here was PBMCs from blood, taken less than 15 days before vaccination. The receptor set was obtained from a man in his fifties or sixties who received an inactivated influenza vaccine.

This clonotype appeared many times. Written as DNA, the CDR3 is TGCGCCAGCAGCTTGGCGGGAGTGGTCAATGAGCAGTTCTTC. Protein: CASSLAGVVNEQFF. This chain uses TRBV5-1 with TRBJ2-1, with D tentatively TRBD2 (6 bases). Trimming left V 0 bases short and J 6 bases short, with 10 bases between. Germline values: CDR1 SGHRS, CDR2 YFSETQ. The CDR3 extends over 14 amino acids.

The chain is built from TRBV6-5 and TRBJ1-1; D not resolved. V lost 1 base to trimming and J lost 4 bases, with 10 bases between them. This CDR3 region has 14 residues. Germline V gives CDR1 MNHEY, CDR2 SVGAGI. The CDR3, as DNA: TGTGCCAGCAGTTACTGGCGGGGAGCCACTGAAGCTTTCTTT. As protein: CASSYWRGATEAFF.

This rearrangement joins TRBV28 to TRBJ1-1; D remains ambiguous. CDR1 is MDHEN, CDR2 SYDVKM, per germline. Trimming shortened V by 7 bases and J by 4 bases, and 13 bases separated the two germline ends. The CDR3 contains 13 residues. The CDR3 DNA reads TGTGCCAGCACCGCCCACCTTGGCACTGAAGCTTTCTTT. It is translated as CASTAHLGTEAFF.

V and J are TRBV10-3 and TRBJ2-5; 10 bases fit TRBD1. Germline loops: CDR1 ENHRY, CDR2 SYGVKD. The CDR3 totals 13 residues. The trim removed 11 bases at V and 3 bases at J, leaving 6 bases unmatched. In DNA, the CDR3 is TGTGCCGTGGGACAGGGGATAGAAGAGACCCAGTACTTC. The encoded protein is CAVGQGIEETQYF.

This clonotype has more than one count but fewer than ten. The V call is TRBV19, the J call TRBJ1-1; D is unresolved. Germline values: CDR1 LNHDA, CDR2 SQIVND (reference sequence). Trimming removed 5 bases from V and 5 bases from J, with 15 bases in between. The CDR3 is 14 amino acids. The CDR3 coding sequence is TGTGCCAGTAGTGTCCAGCCTTTGGGAACTGAAGCTTTCTTT. Amino acids: CASSVQPLGTEAFF.

This clonotype has just a few counts. CDR3 sequence: CASSPIGRNEQFF. The CDR3 DNA follows: TGTGCCAGCAGCCCAATCGGTAGAAATGAGCAGTTCTTC. This rearrangement joins TRBV9 to TRBJ2-1; no definite D call. Looked up from germline, CDR1 is SGDLS and CDR2 is YYNGEE. Trimming stripped 4 bases from V and 7 bases from J, with 12 bases between. CDR3 length: 13 residues.

This clonotype was detected a few times. The chain has TRBV20-1 and TRBJ2-3; D gene ambiguous. The germline CDR1 and CDR2 sequences are DFQATT and SNEGSKA (reference sequence). CDR3 length: 13 amino acids. V was cut by 3 bases and J by 5 bases, with 12 bases left in between. The CDR3: CSASVTSKDTQYF. CDR3 DNA sequence: TGCAGTGCTAGTGTGACATCCAAAGATACGCAGTATTTT.

The rearrangement uses TRBV9 and TRBJ2-1, with D perhaps matching TRBD1 or TRBD2 (5 bases each). This CDR3 region has 16 residues. Germline assignment: CDR1 SGDLS and CDR2 YYNGEE. The ends were cut back, 0 bases at V and 2 bases at J, with 12 bases in the middle. The CDR3 region is CASSVEDWGTYNEQFF. DNA for the CDR3: TGTGCCAGCAGCGTAGAAGATTGGGGGACCTACAATGAGCAGTTCTTC.

CDR3 sequence: CSASGGLPYEQYF. For the CDR3, the DNA is TGCAGTGCTAGCGGGGGGCTACCCTACGAGCAGTACTTC. V and J are TRBV20-1 and TRBJ2-7, with a possible D match to TRBD2 (7 bases). Trimming removed 3 bases at V and 2 bases at J, with 11 bases between. In germline, CDR1 is DFQATT, CDR2 SNEGSKA (reference sequence). This CDR3 has 13 amino acids.

This clonotype was seen repeatedly, ten times or more. The V call is TRBV28, the J call TRBJ1-1; D unclear. Trimming shortened V by 2 bases and J by 0 bases, and 16 bases separated the two germline ends. CDR1 and CDR2 from the germline V gene are MDHEN and SYDVKM. The CDR3 contains 17 residues. The CDR3 nucleotides read TGTGCCAGCAGTTTAACCGCTATTTCCGGGATGAACACTGAAGCTTTCTTT. Translated, it gives CASSLTAISGMNTEAFF.

This clonotype was seen repeatedly, ten times or more. The chain links TRBV27 to TRBJ2-5, with 10 positions matching TRBD2. V lost 5 bases, J lost 7 bases, and 13 bases stayed unmatched. The CDR3 extends over 16 amino acids. Germline V gene data show CDR1 as MNHEY and CDR2 as SMNVEV (reference sequence). DNA of the CDR3: TGTGCCAGCAGTCGCGCTAGCGGGGGCCCGGTAGGGACCCAGTACTTC. This codes for CASSRASGGPVGTQYF.

This clonotype was detected only a few times. The V and J genes are TRBV7-2 and TRBJ1-2; 7 bases map to TRBD1. The CDR3 length is 14 residues. Trimming took 6 bases from V and 8 from J; bases not matched to a gene: 12. Per germline, CDR1 SGHTA and CDR2 FQGNSA. CDR3 protein: CASSYGQVVEGYTF. In DNA, the CDR3 is TGTGCCAGCAGTTATGGACAGGTGGTAGAAGGCTACACCTTC.

This sequence joins TRBV15 and TRBJ2-4; TRBD1 matches 9 bases. There are 17 residues in the CDR3. In germline, CDR1 is LNHNV, CDR2 YYDKDF (reference sequence). V was clipped by 3 bases and J by 5 bases; unmatched bases: 11. The CDR3 loop reads CATSSYRDRVNQNIQYF. For the CDR3, the DNA is TGTGCCACCAGCAGTTACCGGGACAGGGTAAACCAAAACATTCAGTACTTC.

The V call is TRBV7-9, the J call TRBJ2-7; D not resolved. The CDR3 spans 14 residues. Trimming left V 2 bases short and J 3 bases short, with 11 bases between. Germline V lookup: CDR1 SEHNR, CDR2 FQNEAQ (reference sequence). CDR3 in amino acids: CASSLYTTGYEQYF. CDR3 sequence (DNA): TGTGCCAGCAGCTTATATACTACCGGCTACGAGCAGTACTTC.

This clonotype was seen a handful of times. The V gene is TRBV10-3, the J gene TRBJ2-7; 9 bases map to TRBD2. Trimming removed 4 bases from V and 3 bases from J; junction bases left unmatched: 4. In germline, CDR1 is ENHRY, CDR2 SYGVKD. The CDR3 consists of 14 residues. CDR3 DNA: TGTGCCATCAGTGCGGCTAGCGGGGACTACGAGCAGTACTTC. It is translated as CAISAASGDYEQYF.

J is TRBJ2-3 and V is TRBV12-3 or TRBV12-4; 12 bases align to TRBD2. This CDR3 comprises 16 residues. V shed 5 bases and J 6 bases; nucleotides not matched to a gene: 9. The CDR3 DNA is TGTGCCAGCAGTAGAAGACTAGCGGGAGTGTGGGATACGCAGTATTTT. Translation: CASSRRLAGVWDTQYF.

V is TRBV20-1 and J is TRBJ2-7; the D is unclear. The CDR3 has 12 residues. Trimming took off 0 bases at V and 3 bases at J, with 6 bases between the two ends. CDR1 and CDR2 from the germline V gene are DFQATT and SNEGSKA (reference sequence). The CDR3 loop is CSAREDFYEQYF. CDR3 bases: TGCAGTGCTAGAGAAGACTTCTACGAGCAGTACTTC.

This clonotype was picked up a small number of times. The rearrangement links TRBV19 to TRBJ1-5; 8 nucleotides agree with TRBD1. Trimming took 7 bases from V and 6 from J; bases not matched to a gene: 8. The CDR3 totals 14 residues. CDR1 LNHDA and CDR2 SQIVND come from the germline V gene (reference sequence). CDR3 protein: CASTRTGLIQPQHF. DNA for the CDR3: TGTGCCAGTACCAGGACAGGGTTGATTCAGCCCCAGCATTTT.